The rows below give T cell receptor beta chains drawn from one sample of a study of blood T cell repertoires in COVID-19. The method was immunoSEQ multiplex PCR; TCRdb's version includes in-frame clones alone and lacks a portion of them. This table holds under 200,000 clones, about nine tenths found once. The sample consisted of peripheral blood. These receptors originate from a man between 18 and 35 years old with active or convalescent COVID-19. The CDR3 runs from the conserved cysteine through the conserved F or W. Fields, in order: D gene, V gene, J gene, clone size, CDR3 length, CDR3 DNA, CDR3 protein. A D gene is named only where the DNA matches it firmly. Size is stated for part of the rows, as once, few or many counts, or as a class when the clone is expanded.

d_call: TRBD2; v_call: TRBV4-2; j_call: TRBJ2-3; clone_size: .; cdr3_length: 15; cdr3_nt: TGTGCCAGCAGCCAAGAAGTAGCGGGAGTTAGTACGCAGTATTTT; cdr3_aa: CASSQEVAGVSTQYF
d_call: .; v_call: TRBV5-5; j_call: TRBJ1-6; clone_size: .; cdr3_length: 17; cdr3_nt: TGTGCCAGCAGCTTGGATATTGTCAGGCGACAGTATTCACCCCTCCACTTT; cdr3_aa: CASSLDIVRRQYSPLHF
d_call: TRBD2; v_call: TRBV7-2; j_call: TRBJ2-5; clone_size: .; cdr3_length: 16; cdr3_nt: TGTGCCAGCAGCGGGACTAGCGGGAGGGGGCAGGAGACCCAGTACTTC; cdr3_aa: CASSGTSGRGQETQYF
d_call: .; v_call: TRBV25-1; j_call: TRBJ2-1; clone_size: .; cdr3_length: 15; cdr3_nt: TGTGCCAGCAGTGACGGTCCGGGGGGCGGGAATGAGCAGTTCTTC; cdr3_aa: CASSDGPGGGNEQFF
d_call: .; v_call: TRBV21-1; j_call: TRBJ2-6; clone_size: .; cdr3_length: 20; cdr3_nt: TGTGCCAGCAGCAAGTGGGGGGCTAGCGGGAATAGCTCTGGGGCCAACGTCCTGACTTTC; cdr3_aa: CASSKWGASGNSSGANVLTF
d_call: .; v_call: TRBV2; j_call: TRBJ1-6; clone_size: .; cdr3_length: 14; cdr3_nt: TGTGCCAGCAGTGACGGGGGCTATAATTCACCCCTCCACTTT; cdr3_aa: CASSDGGYNSPLHF
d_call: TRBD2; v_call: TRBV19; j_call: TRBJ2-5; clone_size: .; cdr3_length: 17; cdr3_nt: TGTGCCAGTAGTTGGAATGGGATGCGGGGGGGGCGAGAGACCCAGTACTTC; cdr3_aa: CASSWNGMRGGRETQYF
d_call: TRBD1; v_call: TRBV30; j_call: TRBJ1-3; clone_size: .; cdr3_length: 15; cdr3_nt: TGTGCCTGGAGTTTAACGACAGGGTCTGGAAACACCATATATTTT; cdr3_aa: CAWSLTTGSGNTIYF
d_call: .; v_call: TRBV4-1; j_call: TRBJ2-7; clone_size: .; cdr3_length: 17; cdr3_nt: TGCGCCAGCAGCGCACGGCCGGACGCGGGTCTTTCCTACGAGCAGTACTTC; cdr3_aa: CASSARPDAGLSYEQYF
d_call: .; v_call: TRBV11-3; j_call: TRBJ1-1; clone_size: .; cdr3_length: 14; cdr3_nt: TGTGCCAGCAGTAGGGGGGGTATGAACACTGAAGCTTTCTTT; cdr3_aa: CASSRGGMNTEAFF
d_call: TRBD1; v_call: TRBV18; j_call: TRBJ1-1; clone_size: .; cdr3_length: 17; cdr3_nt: TGTGCCAGCTCACCTACAAGGACAGGGGGCCCTATCACTGAAGCTTTCTTT; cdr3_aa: CASSPTRTGGPITEAFF
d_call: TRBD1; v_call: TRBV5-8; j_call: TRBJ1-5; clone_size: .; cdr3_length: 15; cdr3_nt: TGTGCCAGCAGCCGGCCTACAGGGGCATGGCAGCCCCAGCATTTT; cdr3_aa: CASSRPTGAWQPQHF
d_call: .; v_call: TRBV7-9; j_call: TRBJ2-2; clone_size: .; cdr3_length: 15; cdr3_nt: TGTGCCAGCAGCTTGCAGAACGCGAACACCGGGGAGCTGTTTTTT; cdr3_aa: CASSLQNANTGELFF
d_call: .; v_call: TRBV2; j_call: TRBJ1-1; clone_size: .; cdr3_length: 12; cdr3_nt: TGTGCCAGCAGTGAATTTTGGCAGGAAGCTTTCTTT; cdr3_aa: CASSEFWQEAFF
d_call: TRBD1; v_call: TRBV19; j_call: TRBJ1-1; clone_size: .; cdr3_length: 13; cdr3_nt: TGTGTCAGTAGTGAGGACAGGGGCACTGAAGCTTTCTTT; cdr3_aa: CVSSEDRGTEAFF
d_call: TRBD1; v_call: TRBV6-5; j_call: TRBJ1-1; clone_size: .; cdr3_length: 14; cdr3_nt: TGTGCCAGCAGAGCGGACAGGGGGAACACTGAAGCTTTCTTT; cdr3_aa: CASRADRGNTEAFF
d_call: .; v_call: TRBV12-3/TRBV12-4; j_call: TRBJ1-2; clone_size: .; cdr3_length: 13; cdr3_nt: TGTGCCAGCAGTCAGACATCTACCTATGGCTACACCTTC; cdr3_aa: CASSQTSTYGYTF
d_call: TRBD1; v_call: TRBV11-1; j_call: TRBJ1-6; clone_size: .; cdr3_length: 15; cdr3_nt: TGTGCCAGCAGCGGAGACAGGGATGGGGATTCACCCCTCCACTTT; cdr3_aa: CASSGDRDGDSPLHF
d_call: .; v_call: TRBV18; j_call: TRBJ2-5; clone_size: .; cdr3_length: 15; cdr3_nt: TGTGCCAGCTCACGGGCCGACTACAAGGGAGAGACCCAGTACTTC; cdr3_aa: CASSRADYKGETQYF
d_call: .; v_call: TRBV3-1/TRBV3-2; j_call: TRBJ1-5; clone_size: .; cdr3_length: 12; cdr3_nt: TGTGCCAGTGGACAGAACAATCAGCCCCAGCATTTT; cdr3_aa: CASGQNNQPQHF
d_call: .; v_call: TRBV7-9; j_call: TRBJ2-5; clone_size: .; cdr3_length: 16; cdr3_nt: TGTGCCAGCAGCTTAGCCGTCAGCCTAGCCAGGGAGACCCAGTACTTC; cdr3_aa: CASSLAVSLARETQYF
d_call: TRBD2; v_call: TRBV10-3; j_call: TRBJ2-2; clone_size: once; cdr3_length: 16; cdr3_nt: TGTGCCATCAGTGATACTAGCGGGAGGGATACCGGGGAGCTGTTTTTT; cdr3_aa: CAISDTSGRDTGELFF
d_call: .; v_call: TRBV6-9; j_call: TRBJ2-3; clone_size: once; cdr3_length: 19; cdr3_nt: TGTGCCAGCAGTTGCACCTATAACCCCAATAGCAGACTAGTCGAACCGCAGTATTTT; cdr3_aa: CASSCTYNPNSRLVEPQYF
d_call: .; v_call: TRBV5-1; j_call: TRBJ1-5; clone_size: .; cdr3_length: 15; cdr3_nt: TGCGCCAGCAGTCCGGACGGGAATAGCAATCAGCCCCAGCATTTT; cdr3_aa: CASSPDGNSNQPQHF
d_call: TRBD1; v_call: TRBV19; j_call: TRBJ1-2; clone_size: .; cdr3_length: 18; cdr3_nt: TGTGCCAGTAACCCCAACATCCCGGGACAGGGGACTAACTATGGCTACACCTTC; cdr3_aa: CASNPNIPGQGTNYGYTF
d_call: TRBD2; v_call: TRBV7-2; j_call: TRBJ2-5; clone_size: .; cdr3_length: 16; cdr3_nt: TGTGCCAGCACCTCTTCGGCTAGCGGCACCCAAGAGACCCAGTACTTC; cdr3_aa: CASTSSASGTQETQYF
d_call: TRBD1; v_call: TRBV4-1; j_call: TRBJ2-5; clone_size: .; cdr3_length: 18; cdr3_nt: TGCGCCAGCAGCCAAGATTTTAGGACAGGGGATTTGGAAGAGACCCAGTACTTC; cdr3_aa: CASSQDFRTGDLEETQYF
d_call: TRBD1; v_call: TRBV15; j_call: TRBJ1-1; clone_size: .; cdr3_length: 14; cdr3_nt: TGTGCCACCCTCCCAGGGGGCGGGAACACTGAAGCTTTCTTT; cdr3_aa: CATLPGGGNTEAFF